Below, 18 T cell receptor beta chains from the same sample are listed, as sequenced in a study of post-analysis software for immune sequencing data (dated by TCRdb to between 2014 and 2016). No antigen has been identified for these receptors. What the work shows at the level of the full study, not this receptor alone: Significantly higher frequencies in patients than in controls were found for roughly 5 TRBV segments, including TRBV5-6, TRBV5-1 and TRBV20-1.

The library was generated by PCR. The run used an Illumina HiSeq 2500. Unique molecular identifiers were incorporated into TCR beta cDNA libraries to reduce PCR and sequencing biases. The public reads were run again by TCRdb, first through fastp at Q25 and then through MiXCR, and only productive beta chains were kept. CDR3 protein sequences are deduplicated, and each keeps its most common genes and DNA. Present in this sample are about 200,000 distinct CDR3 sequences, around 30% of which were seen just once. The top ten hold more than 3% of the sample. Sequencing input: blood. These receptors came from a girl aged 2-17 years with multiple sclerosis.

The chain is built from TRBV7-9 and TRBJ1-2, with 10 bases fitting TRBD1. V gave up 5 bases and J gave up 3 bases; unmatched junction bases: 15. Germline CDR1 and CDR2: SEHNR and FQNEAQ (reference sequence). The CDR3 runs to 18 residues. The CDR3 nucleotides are TGTGCCAGCAGCGGCGTCCCGGGACAGGGGCCGAGGGACTATGGCTACACCTTC. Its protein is CASSGVPGQGPRDYGYTF.

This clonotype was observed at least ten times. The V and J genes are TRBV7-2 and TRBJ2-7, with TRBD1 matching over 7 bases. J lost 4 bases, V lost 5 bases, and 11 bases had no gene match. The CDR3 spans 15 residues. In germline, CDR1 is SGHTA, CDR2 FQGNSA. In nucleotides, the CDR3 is TGTGCCAGCAGCCCGGACTCCGGGACAGAATACGAGCAGTACTTC. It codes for CASSPDSGTEYEQYF.

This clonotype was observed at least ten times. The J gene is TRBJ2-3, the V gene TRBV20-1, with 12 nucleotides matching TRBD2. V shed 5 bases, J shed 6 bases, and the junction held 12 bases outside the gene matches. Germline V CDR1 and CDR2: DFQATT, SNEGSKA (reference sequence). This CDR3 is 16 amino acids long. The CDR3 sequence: CSAFLRLAGVPDTQYF. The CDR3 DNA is TGCAGTGCTTTCCTGCGACTAGCGGGGGTTCCCGATACGCAGTATTTT.

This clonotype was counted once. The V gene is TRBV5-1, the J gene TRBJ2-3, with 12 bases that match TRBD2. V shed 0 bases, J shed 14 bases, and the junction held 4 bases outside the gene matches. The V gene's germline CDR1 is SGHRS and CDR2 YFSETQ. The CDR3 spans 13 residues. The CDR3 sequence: CASSLGTSGGLYF. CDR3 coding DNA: TGCGCCAGCAGCTTGGGCACTAGCGGGGGGTTGTATTTT.

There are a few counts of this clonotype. CDR3 bases: TGTGCCAGCAGCCCCAGCACTGAAGCTTTCTTT. Translation gives CASSPSTEAFF. The chain has TRBV12-3 or TRBV12-4 and TRBJ1-1; D remains unclear. This CDR3 spans 11 amino acids. V was cut by 6 bases and J by 4 bases, with 6 bases left in between.

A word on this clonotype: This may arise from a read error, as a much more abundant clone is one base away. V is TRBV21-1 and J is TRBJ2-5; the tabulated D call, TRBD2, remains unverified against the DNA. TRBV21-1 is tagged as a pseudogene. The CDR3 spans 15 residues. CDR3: CASSPTPAGGETPYF. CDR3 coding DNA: TGTGCCAGCAGCCCAACCCCCGCAGGAGGGGAGACCCCGTACTTC.

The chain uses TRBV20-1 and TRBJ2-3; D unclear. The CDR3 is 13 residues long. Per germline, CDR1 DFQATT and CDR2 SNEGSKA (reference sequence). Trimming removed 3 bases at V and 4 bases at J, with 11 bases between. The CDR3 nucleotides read TGCAGTGCTAGTCGACGGCGGCCAGATACGCAGTATTTT. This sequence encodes CSASRRRPDTQYF.

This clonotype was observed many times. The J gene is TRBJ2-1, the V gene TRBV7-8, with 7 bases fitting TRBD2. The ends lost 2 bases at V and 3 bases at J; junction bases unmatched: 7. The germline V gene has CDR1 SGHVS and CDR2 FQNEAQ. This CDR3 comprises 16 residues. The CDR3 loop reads CASSLQRLAHYNEQFF. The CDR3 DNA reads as TGTGCCAGCAGCTTACAGCGACTAGCCCACTACAATGAGCAGTTCTTC.

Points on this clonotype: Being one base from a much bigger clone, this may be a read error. The CDR3 protein is CASSARIRNEQYF. As DNA, the CDR3 is TGTGCCAGCAGCGCGAGGATCCGCAACGAGCAGTACTTC. The chain joins TRBV7-2 to TRBJ2-7; no clear D. The CDR3 is 13 residues long. V lost 5 bases, J lost 5 bases, and 13 bases lay in between. Germline V lookup: CDR1 SGHTA, CDR2 FQGNSA.

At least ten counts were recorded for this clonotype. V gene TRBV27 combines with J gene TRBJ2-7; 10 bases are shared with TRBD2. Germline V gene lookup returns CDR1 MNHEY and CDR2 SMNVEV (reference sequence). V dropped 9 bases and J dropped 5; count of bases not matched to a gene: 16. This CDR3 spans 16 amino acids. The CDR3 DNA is TGTGCCAGACCCCACCGACTAGCGGGTACCCCCCACGAGCAGTACTTC. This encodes CARPHRLAGTPHEQYF.

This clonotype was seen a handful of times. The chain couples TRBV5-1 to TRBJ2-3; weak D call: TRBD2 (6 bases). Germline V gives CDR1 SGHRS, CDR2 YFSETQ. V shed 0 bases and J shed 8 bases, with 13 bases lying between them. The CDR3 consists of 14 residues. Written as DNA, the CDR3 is TGCGCCAGCAGCTTGGGGACCGAAGCGGGTACGCAGTATTTT. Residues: CASSLGTEAGTQYF. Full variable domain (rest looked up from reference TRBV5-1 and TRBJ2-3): KAGVTQTPRYLIKTRGQQVTLSCSPISGHRSVSWYQQTPGQGLQFLFEYFSETQRNKGNFPGRFSGRQFSNSRSEMNVSTLELGDSALYLCASSLGTEAGTQYFGPGTRLTVL.

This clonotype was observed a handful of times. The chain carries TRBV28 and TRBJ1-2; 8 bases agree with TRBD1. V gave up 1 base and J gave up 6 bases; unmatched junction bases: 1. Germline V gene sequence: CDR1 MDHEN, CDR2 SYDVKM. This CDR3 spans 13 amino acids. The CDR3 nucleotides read TGTGCCAGCAGTTTATCAGGGGGCGATGGCTACACCTTC. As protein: CASSLSGGDGYTF.

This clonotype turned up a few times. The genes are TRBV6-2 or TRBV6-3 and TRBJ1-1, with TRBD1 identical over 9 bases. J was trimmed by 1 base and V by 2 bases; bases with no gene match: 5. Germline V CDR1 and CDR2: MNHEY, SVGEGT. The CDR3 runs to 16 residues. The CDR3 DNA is TGTGCCAGCAGTTACCCGGGACAGGGTAAGAACACTGAAGCTTTCTTT. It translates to CASSYPGQGKNTEAFF.

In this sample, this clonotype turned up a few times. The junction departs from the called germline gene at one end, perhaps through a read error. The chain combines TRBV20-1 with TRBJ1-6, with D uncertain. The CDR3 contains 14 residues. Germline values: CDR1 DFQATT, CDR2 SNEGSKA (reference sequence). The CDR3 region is CSAREWHTDSPPHF. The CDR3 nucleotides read TGCAGTGCTAGAGAATGGCATACGGATTCACCCCCCCACTTT.

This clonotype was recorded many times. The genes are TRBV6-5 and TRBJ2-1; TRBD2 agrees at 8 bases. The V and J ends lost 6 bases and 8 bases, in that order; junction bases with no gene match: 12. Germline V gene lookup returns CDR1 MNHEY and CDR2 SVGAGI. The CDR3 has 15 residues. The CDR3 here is CASSILGTSLHEQFF. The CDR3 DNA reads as TGTGCCAGCAGCATCCTCGGGACTAGTCTTCATGAGCAGTTCTTC.

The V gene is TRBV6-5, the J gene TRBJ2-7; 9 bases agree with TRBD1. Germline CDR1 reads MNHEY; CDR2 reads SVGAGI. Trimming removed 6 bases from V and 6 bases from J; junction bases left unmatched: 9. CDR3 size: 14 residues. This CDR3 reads CASRYKTGGGEQYF. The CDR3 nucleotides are TGTGCCAGCAGGTATAAGACAGGGGGAGGCGAGCAGTACTTC.

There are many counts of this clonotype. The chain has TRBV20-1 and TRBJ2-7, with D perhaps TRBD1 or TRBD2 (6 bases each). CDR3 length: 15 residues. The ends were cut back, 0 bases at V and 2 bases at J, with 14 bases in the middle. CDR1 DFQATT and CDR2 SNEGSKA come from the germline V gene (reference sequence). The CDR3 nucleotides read TGCAGTGCTAGAGATCTCGGGGGCGGGACCTACGAGCAGTACTTC. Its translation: CSARDLGGGTYEQYF.

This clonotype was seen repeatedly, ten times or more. CDR3 protein: CASDSSGGYYEQYF. CDR3 nucleotide sequence: TGTGCCAGCGACTCTAGCGGGGGATACTACGAGCAGTACTTC. The chain uses TRBV28 and TRBJ2-7, with TRBD2 matching over 10 bases. After removal of 8 bases from V and 3 bases from J, the junction contained 7 bases not matched to a gene. The CDR3 spans 14 residues. CDR1 MDHEN and CDR2 SYDVKM come from the germline V gene.